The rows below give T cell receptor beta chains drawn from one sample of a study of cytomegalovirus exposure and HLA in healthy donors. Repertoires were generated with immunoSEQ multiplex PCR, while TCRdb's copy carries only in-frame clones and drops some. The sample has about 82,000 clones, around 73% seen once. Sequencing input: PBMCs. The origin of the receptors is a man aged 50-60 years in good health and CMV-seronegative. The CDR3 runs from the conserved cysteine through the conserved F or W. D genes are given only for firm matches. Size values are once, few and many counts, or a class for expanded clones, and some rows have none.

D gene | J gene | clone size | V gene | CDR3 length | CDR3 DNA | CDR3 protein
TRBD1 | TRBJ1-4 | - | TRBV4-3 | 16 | TGCGCCAGCAGCCAAGATCACAGGGGGCGAGGAGAAAAACTGTTTTTT | CASSQDHRGRGEKLFF
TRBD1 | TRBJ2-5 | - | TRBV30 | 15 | TGTGCCTGGAGAGACAGGGTTCGCGGCGCAGGGACCCAGTACTTC | CAWRDRVRGAGTQYF
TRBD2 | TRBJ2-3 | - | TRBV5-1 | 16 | TGCGCCAGCAGCTTGGGCCAGCGGGGGGGGGTGGATACGCAGTATTTT | CASSLGQRGGVDTQYF
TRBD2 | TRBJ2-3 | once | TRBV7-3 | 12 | TGTGCCAGCGGACTAGTGGCAGATACGCAGTATTTT | CASGLVADTQYF
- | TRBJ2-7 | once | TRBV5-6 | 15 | TGTGCCAGCAGCCCCCCCTGGGCCAGCTCCTACGAGCAGTACTTC | CASSPPWASSYEQYF
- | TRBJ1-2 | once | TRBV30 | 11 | TGTGCCTTCCGAGGATCTCGGAGCTACACCTTC | CAFRGSRSYTF
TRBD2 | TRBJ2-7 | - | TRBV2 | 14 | TGTGCCAGCAGTCCGCTAGCGGGGGGGCAAGAGCAGTACTTC | CASSPLAGGQEQYF
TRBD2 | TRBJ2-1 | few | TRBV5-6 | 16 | TGTGCCAGCAGCTTCGACCGGGGGGAATTCTACAATGAGCAGTTCTTC | CASSFDRGEFYNEQFF
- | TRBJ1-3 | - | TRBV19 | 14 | TGTGCCAGTATGGGGGCCTCTCGCGGAGCCACCATATATTTT | CASMGASRGATIYF
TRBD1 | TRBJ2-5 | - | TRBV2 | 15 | TGTGCCAGCAGTGAAGCAACCCCACAGGGGGAGACCCAGTACTTC | CASSEATPQGETQYF
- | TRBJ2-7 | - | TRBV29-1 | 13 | TGCAGCGTTGAGGGAGGACCAGGGGGCGAGCAGTACTTC | CSVEGGPGGEQYF
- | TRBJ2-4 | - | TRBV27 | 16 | TGTGCCAGCACCAGTTTGCAGGGGTTAGCCAAAAACATTCAGTACTTC | CASTSLQGLAKNIQYF
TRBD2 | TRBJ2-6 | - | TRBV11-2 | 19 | TGTGCCAGCAGCTCTCGGACTAGCGGGGGGACTTCTGGGGCCAACGTCCTGACTTTC | CASSSRTSGGTSGANVLTF
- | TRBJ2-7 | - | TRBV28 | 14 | TGTGCCAGCAGTTACTCAGGGGCCGCCTACGAGCAGTACTTC | CASSYSGAAYEQYF
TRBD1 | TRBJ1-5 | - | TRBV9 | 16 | TGTGCCAGCAGCGTGGGGACAGGGATAGGGAATCAGCCCCAGCATTTT | CASSVGTGIGNQPQHF
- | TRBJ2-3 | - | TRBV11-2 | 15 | TGTGCCAGCAGCTTGGGTTGGACTAGCACAGATACGCAGTATTTT | CASSLGWTSTDTQYF
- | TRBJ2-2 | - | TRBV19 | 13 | TGTGCCAGTAGTATCCAGGGATCCGGGGAGCTGTTTTTT | CASSIQGSGELFF
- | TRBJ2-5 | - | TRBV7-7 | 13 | TGTGCTAGCAGCCTCAGGGCGGGGGAGACCCAGTACTTC | CASSLRAGETQYF
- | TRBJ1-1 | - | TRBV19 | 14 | TGTGCCAGTAGTATGTTAGGCAGGGACACTGAAGCTTTCTTT | CASSMLGRDTEAFF
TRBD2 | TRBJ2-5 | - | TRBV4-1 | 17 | TGCGCCAGCAGCCAAGATAGATCAGCGGGGGCTTGGGAGACCCAGTACTTC | CASSQDRSAGAWETQYF
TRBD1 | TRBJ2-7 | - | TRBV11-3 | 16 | TGTGCCAGCAGCCGCACCTGGACAGGGGGCTGGTACGAGCAGTACTTC | CASSRTWTGGWYEQYF
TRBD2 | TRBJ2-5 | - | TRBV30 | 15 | TGTGCCTGGAGTTCAGGACTAGCGGGGCAAGAGACCCAGTACTTC | CAWSSGLAGQETQYF
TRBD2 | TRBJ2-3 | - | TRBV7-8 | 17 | TGTGCCACCCTGCCCATAGGACTAGCGGGGAACACAGATACGCAGTATTTT | CATLPIGLAGNTDTQYF
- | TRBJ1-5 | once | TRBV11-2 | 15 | TGTGCCAGCAGCCCGGACCGGGGGGGCAATCAGCCCCAGCATTTT | CASSPDRGGNQPQHF
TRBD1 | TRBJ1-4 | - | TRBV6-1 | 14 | TGTGCCAGCAGTTCCTGGGACAGGGAGGAAAAACTGTTTTTT | CASSSWDREEKLFF
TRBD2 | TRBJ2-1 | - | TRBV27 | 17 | TGTGCCAGCAGTCTAACTAGCGGGGGGGCCTCCTACAATGAGCAGTTCTTC | CASSLTSGGASYNEQFF
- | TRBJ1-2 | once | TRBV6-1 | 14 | TGTGCCAGCAGTGAAGGCGGATCGGTACGGGGCTACACCTTC | CASSEGGSVRGYTF
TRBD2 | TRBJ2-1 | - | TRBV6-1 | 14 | TGTGCCAGCAGTCGGGGGGGCTCCTACAATGAGCAGTTCTTC | CASSRGGSYNEQFF
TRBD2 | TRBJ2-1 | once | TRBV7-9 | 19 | TGTGCCAGCAGCCCCAGCGGGGGGGCTCGTCGTGGGTCCTACAATGAGCAGTTCTTC | CASSPSGGARRGSYNEQFF
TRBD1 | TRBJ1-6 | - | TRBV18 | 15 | TGTGCCAGCTCCCCAGGGACAGGGGAGAGTTCACCCCTCCACTTT | CASSPGTGESSPLHF
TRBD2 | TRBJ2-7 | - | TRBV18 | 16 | TGTGCCAGCTCACCAGGCGGCCGGGGGGGATCCTACGAGCAGTACTTC | CASSPGGRGGSYEQYF
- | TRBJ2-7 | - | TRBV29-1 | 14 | TGCAGCGCCCGCAGGGGTATGAACAGGTACGAGCAGTACTTC | CSARRGMNRYEQYF
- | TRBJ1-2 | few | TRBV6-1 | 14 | TGTGCCAGCAGTGAAGACCCTCGAGCGCGTGGCTACACCTTC | CASSEDPRARGYTF
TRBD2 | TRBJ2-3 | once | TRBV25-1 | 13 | TGTGCCAGCAGCGGGGGGAGAACAGATACGCAGTATTTT | CASSGGRTDTQYF
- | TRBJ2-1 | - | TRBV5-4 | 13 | TGTGCCAGCAGCTTGCACTCCTACAATGAGCAGTTCTTC | CASSLHSYNEQFF
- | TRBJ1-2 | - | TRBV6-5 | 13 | TGTGCCAGCAGTGGTAATGCTCCTAGCGGCTACACCTTC | CASSGNAPSGYTF
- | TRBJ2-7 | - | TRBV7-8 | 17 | TGTGCCAGCAGCTCTACCCCCAGGGGCCCCGTACTACGCGAGCAGTACTTC | CASSSTPRGPVLREQYF
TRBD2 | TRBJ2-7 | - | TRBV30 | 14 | TGTGCCTGGAGTTTTGCCGGGGGGGGCTACGAGCAGTACTTC | CAWSFAGGGYEQYF
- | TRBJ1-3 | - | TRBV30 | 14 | TGTGCCTGGAGTGATACAGGGACTGGAAACACCATATATTTT | CAWSDTGTGNTIYF
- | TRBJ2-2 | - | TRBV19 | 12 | TGTGCCAGTAACCGGTTCACCGGGGAGCTGTTTTTT | CASNRFTGELFF
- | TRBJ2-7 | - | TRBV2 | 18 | TGTGCCAGCAGTGTTAGGCCGGGGGACTCCGGGCAAAACTACGAGCAGTACTTC | CASSVRPGDSGQNYEQYF
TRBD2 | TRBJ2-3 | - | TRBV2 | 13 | TGTGCTTCTCGTGGGGGGGGCACAGATACGCAGTATTTT | CASRGGGTDTQYF
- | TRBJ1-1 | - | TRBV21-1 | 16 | TGTGCCAGCAGCAATAAAATGAGGCATAGAAACACTGAAGCTTTCTTT | CASSNKMRHRNTEAFF
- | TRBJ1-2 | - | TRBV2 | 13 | TGTGCCACCCAGAGAAGCGGGGCGCATGGCTACACCTTC | CATQRSGAHGYTF